The 14 T cell receptor beta chains presented below share a single source sample, sequenced in a study of T cell responses to AZD1222 COVID-19 vaccine. Profiled with immunoSEQ multiplex PCR; TCRdb holds only in-frame clones, not every one. The top ten clones hold 2.5% to 3% of a sample with 150,000 to 200,000 clones, over 80% of them seen once. The sequenced sample was peripheral blood, obtained on day 0 of MenACWY control vaccination. The source is an adult in good health.

The chain joins TRBV28 to TRBJ1-4; no firm D call. CDR3 length: 13 amino acids. Trimming took 3 bases from V and 3 from J, leaving 5 bases between them. Germline V gene data show CDR1 as MDHEN and CDR2 as SYDVKM. Here the CDR3 DNA reads TGTGCCAGCAGTTTGACTTCTAATGAAAAACTGTTTTTT. Translated, it gives CASSLTSNEKLFF.

The chain joins TRBV27 to TRBJ2-3; weak D call: TRBD2 (7 bases). V was shortened by 5 bases and J by 1 base, with 22 bases between the two germline ends. This CDR3 has 18 amino acids. CDR1 is MNHEY and CDR2 is SMNVEV in the germline V gene (reference sequence). The CDR3 DNA is TGTGCCAGCAGTCTTACCGACTCCAGGGGAGGGGGCACAGATACGCAGTATTTT. It translates to CASSLTDSRGGGTDTQYF.

The V and J genes are TRBV24-1 and TRBJ2-3, with D uncertain. Trimming left V 3 bases short and J 0 bases short, with 9 bases between. The germline V gene has CDR1 KGHDR and CDR2 SFDVKD. This CDR3 comprises 15 residues. The CDR3: CATSDPRRSTDTQYF. The CDR3 DNA reads as TGTGCCACCAGTGATCCCCGGCGTAGCACAGATACGCAGTATTTT.

V and J are TRBV5-1 and TRBJ2-1; 15 nucleotides line up with TRBD2. CDR1 is SGHRS, CDR2 YFSETQ, per germline. The CDR3 loop spans 16 amino acids. V trimming: 4 bases; J trimming: 9 bases; junction bases outside the gene matches: 8. CDR3 amino acids: CASSQRTSGGASEQFF. The CDR3 DNA reads as TGCGCCAGCAGCCAGAGGACTAGCGGGGGGGCTAGTGAGCAGTTCTTC.

This chain links TRBV4-1 with TRBJ2-1; TRBD2 agrees at 8 bases. Germline V gene lookup returns CDR1 MGHRA and CDR2 YSYEKL. The V gene end was trimmed by 0 bases and the J gene end by 10 bases; junction bases not matched to a gene: 11. This CDR3 contains 16 residues. The CDR3 region has the DNA TGCGCCAGCAGCCAAGATTTTTGGGCCTTAGCGGGGGAGCAGTTCTTC. This encodes CASSQDFWALAGEQFF.

The chain recombines TRBV2 with TRBJ2-6, with a weak D call TRBD1 (6 bases). Trimming took off 4 bases at V and 0 bases at J, with 10 bases between the two ends. This CDR3 is built from 16 residues. The germline gives CDR1 SNHLY, CDR2 FYNNEI. CDR3 DNA sequence: TGTGCCAGCAGTGGGACAGCGACCTCTGGGGCCAACGTCCTGACTTTC. Residues: CASSGTATSGANVLTF.

The chain has TRBV11-2 and TRBJ1-2; TRBD1 might be the D (5 bases). The CDR3 extends over 15 amino acids. The V end was cut by 2 bases, the J end by 0 bases, with 10 bases between. CDR1 SGHAT and CDR2 FQNNGV come from the germline V gene. CDR3 sequence: CASSLQSGSNYGYTF. The CDR3 DNA reads as TGTGCCAGCAGCTTACAGTCAGGGTCTAACTATGGCTACACCTTC.

The rearrangement links TRBV19 to TRBJ2-7; the D gene could be TRBD1 or TRBD2 (5 bases each). Germline CDR1 LNHDA, CDR2 SQIVND (reference sequence). The CDR3 runs to 15 residues. V gave up 1 base and J gave up 2 bases, with 12 bases separating them. The CDR3 here is CASSIGPGTTYEQYF. The CDR3 bases are TGTGCCAGTAGTATAGGGCCGGGGACCACCTACGAGCAGTACTTC.

The genes are TRBV6-5 and TRBJ2-2; no reliable D call. Per the germline V gene, CDR1 is MNHEY and CDR2 is SVGAGI. The length of the CDR3 is 16 residues. Trimming left V 0 bases short and J 2 bases short, with 10 bases between. The CDR3: CASSYSTPSNTGELFF. The CDR3 DNA reads TGTGCCAGCAGTTACTCGACTCCCAGCAACACCGGGGAGCTGTTTTTT.

The chain links TRBV11-2 to TRBJ1-2, with a possible D match to TRBD1 (5 bases). In germline, CDR1 is SGHAT, CDR2 FQNNGV. The ends were cut back, 6 bases at V and 5 bases at J, with 19 bases in the middle. The CDR3 length is 15 residues. In DNA form, the CDR3 reads TGTGCCAGCAGTCCAGAGGGTCAGGGAGTATATGGCTACACCTTC. It specifies CASSPEGQGVYGYTF.

The chain uses TRBV5-1 and TRBJ2-6; no firm D call. Germline-derived CDR1 and CDR2 are SGHRS and YFSETQ. The CDR3 has 16 residues. V dropped 5 bases and J dropped 0 bases, with 12 bases sitting between them. The CDR3 DNA follows: TGCGCCAGCAGGGGAAGATCTCTCTCTGGGGCCAACGTCCTGACTTTC. Translating it yields CASRGRSLSGANVLTF.

CDR3 residues: CASSLAGLAIHEQYF. In DNA, the CDR3 is TGTGCCAGCAGCTTGGCGGGACTAGCGATCCACGAGCAGTACTTC. The rearrangement joins TRBV5-4 to TRBJ2-7; 10 bases map to TRBD2. The V gene end was trimmed by 0 bases and the J gene end by 5 bases; junction bases not matched to a gene: 5. CDR1 SGHNT and CDR2 YYREEE come from the germline V gene (reference sequence). The CDR3 has 15 amino acids.

This clone was observed once. This chain uses TRBV28 with TRBJ2-7, with a possible D match to TRBD2 (6 bases). CDR1 is MDHEN, CDR2 SYDVKM, per germline. V dropped 7 bases and J dropped 1 base, with 11 bases sitting between them. The CDR3 spans 13 residues. The CDR3 region is CASMGGGSYEQYF. The CDR3 DNA reads TGTGCCAGCATGGGGGGAGGATCCTACGAGCAGTACTTC. The full variable domain, in which reference TRBV28 and TRBJ2-7 provide the parts outside the CDR3, is DVKVTQSSRYLVKRTGEKVFLECVQDMDHENMFWYRQDPGLGLRLIYFSYDVKMKEKGDIPEGYSVSREKKERFSLILESASTNQTSMYLCASMGGGSYEQYFGPGTRLTVT.

The genes are TRBV6-5 and TRBJ1-2, with D maybe TRBD1 (5 bases). Germline assignment: CDR1 MNHEY and CDR2 SVGAGI. V dropped 3 bases and J dropped 1 base, with 15 bases sitting between them. The CDR3 is 16 amino acids. CDR3 protein: CASSYLWQGGNYGYTF. The CDR3 nucleotides read TGTGCCAGCAGTTATCTTTGGCAGGGTGGTAACTATGGCTACACCTTC.